This T cell receptor (beta chain) came from a study of cytomegalovirus exposure and HLA in healthy donors. Study at large: The Caucasian-associated ancestry cluster contained 81% of the 300 to 400 genotyped donors.

With respect to this clone: Its antigen is still unknown.

V shed 6 bases and J shed 6 bases, with 21 bases lying between them. The germline V gene encodes CDR1 SNHLY and CDR2 FYNNEI. The CDR3 consists of 16 residues. The PCR was carried out with 60 Vbeta primers and 13 Jbeta primers. The assay was immunoSEQ multiplex PCR, and TCRdb's table has in-frame clones only and misses some. Of approximately 130,000 clones detected, around 85% appear once; the ten largest clones hold under 7.5%. General study findings and limits: A later look showed TCR association rates differing by HLA locus, highest for DRB1 and lowest for HLA-C. HLA alleles were associated with 15,000 to 20,000 TCR beta sequences in a later analysis at 0.05 false discovery rate.

The sequence was collected from a woman younger than 45 in good health and CMV-seropositive. Sequencing input: PBMCs. The gene calls are TRBV2 and TRBJ2-1; tentative D call: TRBD1 (7 bases). The chain's CDR3 is CASSDPGGRTSNEQFF. Here the CDR3 DNA reads TGTGCCAGCAGCGATCCAGGGGGGAGGACGAGCAATGAGCAGTTCTTC.